This TCR beta chain was captured in a study of OX40 agonist ivuxolimab in advanced cancers. Regarding the study as a whole: In a subset of nonresponders, normalized T-cell clonal expansion was also low. Compared with CD4+, CD8+ T cells on average had more expanded clones. Undetermined was the antigen specificity of the expanded peripheral T cells. Low clonal expansion, among the lowest seen, marked partial responders at 0.1-3.0 mg/kg.

The data were produced by immunoSEQ multiplex PCR, yet TCRdb's version contains in-frame clones alone and is incomplete. The sample includes approximately 12,000 clones, 70% to 75% of them seen just once. CDR3 size: 15 residues. J gave up 5 bases and V 6 bases, and 8 bases lay outside the gene matches. Germline V gene data show CDR1 as LNHDA and CDR2 as SQIVND (reference sequence). About this clone: Its antigen is as yet unknown.

This TCR was recovered from an adult with an advanced solid tumor such as melanoma, head and neck, liver or kidney cancer. This specimen was CD4+ or CD8+ T cells sorted from blood, taken in a trial of the OX40 agonist ivuxolimab. The chain employs TRBV19 and TRBJ2-1; 9 bases map to TRBD2. The CDR3 loop is CASRPLGGGDNEQFF. The CDR3, as DNA: TGTGCCAGTAGGCCCCTAGGCGGGGGGGACAATGAGCAGTTCTTC.